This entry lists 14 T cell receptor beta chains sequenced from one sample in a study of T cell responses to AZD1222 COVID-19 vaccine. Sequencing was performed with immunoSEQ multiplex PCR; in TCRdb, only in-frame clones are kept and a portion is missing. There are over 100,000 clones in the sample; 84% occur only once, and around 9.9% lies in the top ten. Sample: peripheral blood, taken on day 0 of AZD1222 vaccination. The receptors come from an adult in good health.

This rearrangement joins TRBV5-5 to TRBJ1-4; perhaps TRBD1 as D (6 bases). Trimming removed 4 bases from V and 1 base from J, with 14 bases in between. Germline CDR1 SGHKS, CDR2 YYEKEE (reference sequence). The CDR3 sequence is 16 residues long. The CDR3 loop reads CASSPGVGRTNEKLFF. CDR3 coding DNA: TGTGCCAGCAGCCCAGGGGTAGGGAGAACTAATGAAAAACTGTTTTTT.

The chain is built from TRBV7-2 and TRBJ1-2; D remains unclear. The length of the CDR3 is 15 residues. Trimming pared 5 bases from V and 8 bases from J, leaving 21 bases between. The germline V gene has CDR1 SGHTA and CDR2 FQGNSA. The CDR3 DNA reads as TGTGCCAGCAGCGCGTTCCGGGTCACTCAGCGGGGCTACACCTTC. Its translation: CASSAFRVTQRGYTF.

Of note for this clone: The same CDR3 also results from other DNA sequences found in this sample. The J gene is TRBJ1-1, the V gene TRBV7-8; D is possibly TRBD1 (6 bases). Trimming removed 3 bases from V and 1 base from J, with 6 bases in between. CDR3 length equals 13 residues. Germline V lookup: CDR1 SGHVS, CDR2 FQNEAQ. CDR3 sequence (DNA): TGTGCCAGCAGCTTGGACAGGAACACTGAAGCTTTCTTT. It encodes CASSLDRNTEAFF.

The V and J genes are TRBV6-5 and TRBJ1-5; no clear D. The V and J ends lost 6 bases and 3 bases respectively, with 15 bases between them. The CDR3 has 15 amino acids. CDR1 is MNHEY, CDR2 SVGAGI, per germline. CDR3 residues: CASSPGWVDNQPQHF. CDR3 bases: TGTGCCAGCAGCCCAGGATGGGTTGACAATCAGCCCCAGCATTTT.

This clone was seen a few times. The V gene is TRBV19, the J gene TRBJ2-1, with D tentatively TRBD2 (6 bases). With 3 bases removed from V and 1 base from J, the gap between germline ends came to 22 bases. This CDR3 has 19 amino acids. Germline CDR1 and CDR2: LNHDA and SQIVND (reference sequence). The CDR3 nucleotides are TGTGCCAGTAGTATTCTTGGGACCGGCGGGGCTGCTTCCTACAATGAGCAGTTCTTC. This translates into CASSILGTGGAASYNEQFF.

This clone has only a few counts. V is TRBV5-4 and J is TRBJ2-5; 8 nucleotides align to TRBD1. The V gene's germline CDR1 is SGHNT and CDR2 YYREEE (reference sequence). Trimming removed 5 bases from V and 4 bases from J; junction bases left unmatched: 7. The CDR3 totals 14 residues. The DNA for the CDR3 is TGTGCCAGCAGTCGGACAGGGCGGGGAGAGACCCAGTACTTC. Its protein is CASSRTGRGETQYF.

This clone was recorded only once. The CDR3 nucleotides are TGTGCCAGCAGCTTGGCCGGGGCGGGCTTCTACGAGCAGTACTTC. Translation: CASSLAGAGFYEQYF. The chain carries TRBV5-4 and TRBJ2-7; D tentatively fits TRBD1 or TRBD2 (5 bases each). Between the trimmed V and J ends, which lost 0 bases and 3 bases, there was a span of 13 bases. The germline CDR1 and CDR2 sequences are SGHNT and YYREEE (reference sequence). The CDR3 has 15 amino acids.

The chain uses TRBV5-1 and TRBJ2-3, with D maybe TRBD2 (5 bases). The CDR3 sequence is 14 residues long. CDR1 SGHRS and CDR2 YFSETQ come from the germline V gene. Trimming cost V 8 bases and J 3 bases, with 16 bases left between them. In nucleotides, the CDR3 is TGCGCCAGGACCTACATCACGGGGACAGATACGCAGTATTTT. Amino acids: CARTYITGTDTQYF.

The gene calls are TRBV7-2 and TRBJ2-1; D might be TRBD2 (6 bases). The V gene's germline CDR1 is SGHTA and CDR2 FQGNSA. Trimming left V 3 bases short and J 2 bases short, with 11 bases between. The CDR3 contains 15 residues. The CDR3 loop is CASSFGGGPYNEQFF. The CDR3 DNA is TGTGCCAGCAGCTTTGGGGGAGGCCCCTACAATGAGCAGTTCTTC.

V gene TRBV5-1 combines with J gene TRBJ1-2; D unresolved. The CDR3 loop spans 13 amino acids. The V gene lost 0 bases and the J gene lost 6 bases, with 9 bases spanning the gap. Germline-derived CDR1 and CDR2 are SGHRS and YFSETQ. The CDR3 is CASSLVGVDGYTF. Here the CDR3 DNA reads TGCGCCAGCAGCTTGGTGGGAGTAGATGGCTACACCTTC.

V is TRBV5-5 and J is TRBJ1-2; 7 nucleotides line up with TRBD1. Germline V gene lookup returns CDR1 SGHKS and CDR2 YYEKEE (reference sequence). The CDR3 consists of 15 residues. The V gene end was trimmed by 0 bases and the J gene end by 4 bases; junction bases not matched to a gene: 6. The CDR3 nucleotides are TGTGCCAGCAGCTTGGGACAGGGCGGAGCCTATGGCTACACCTTC. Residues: CASSLGQGGAYGYTF.

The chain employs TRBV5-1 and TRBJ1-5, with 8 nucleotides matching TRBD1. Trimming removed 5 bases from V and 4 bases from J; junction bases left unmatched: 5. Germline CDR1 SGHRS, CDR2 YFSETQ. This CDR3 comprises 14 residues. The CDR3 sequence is CASSSGGGNQPQHF. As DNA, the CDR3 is TGCGCCAGCAGTTCAGGGGGCGGGAATCAGCCCCAGCATTTT. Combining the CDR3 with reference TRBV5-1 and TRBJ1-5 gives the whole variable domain KAGVTQTPRYLIKTRGQQVTLSCSPISGHRSVSWYQQTPGQGLQFLFEYFSETQRNKGNFPGRFSGRQFSNSRSEMNVSTLELGDSALYLCASSSGGGNQPQHFGDGTRLSIL.

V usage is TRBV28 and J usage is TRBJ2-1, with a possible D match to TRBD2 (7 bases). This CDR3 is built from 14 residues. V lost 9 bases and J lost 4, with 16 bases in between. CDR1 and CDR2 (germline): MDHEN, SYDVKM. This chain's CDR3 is CASEGGGGYNEQFF. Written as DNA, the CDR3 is TGTGCCAGTGAAGGGGGGGGAGGTTACAATGAGCAGTTCTTC.

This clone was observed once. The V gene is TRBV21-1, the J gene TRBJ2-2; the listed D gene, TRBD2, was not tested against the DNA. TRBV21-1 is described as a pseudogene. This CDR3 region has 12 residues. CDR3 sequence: CASKRRSGELFF. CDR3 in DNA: TGTGCCAGCAAACGGAGGAGCGGGGAGCTGTTTTTT.